Included here is one T cell receptor beta chain sequence, with context. TCRdb used MiXCR to reprocess the RT-PCR reads, holding one entry per CDR3 protein. The sample includes 550,000 to 750,000 distinct CDR3 sequences, approximately 15% of them seen just once. The sequencing sample was made of memory CD4+ T cells from blood. This clonotype was sampled from a female donor in good health, serving as a healthy control.

DNA for the CDR3: TGCGCCAGCAGCACCGGGACAGTATACACCGGGGAGCTGTTTTTT. Translated: CASSTGTVYTGELFF. The chain links TRBV5-1 to TRBJ2-2, with TRBD1 identical over 7 bases. The V and J ends lost 4 bases and 3 bases, in that order; junction bases with no gene match: 6. CDR1 is SGHRS, CDR2 YFSETQ, per germline. This CDR3 region has 15 residues.